The source of this T cell receptor beta chain is a study of CD8 T cells in Susac syndrome. The CDR3 runs 16 residues. Germline trimming cut 2 bases from V and 0 bases from J; bases unmatched to any gene: 4. Germline CDR1 reads LGHDT; CDR2 reads YNNKEL (reference sequence). Sequencing of TCR beta covered CD8+ and CD4+ T cells obtained from blood. The authors reverse transcribed roughly 0.5 to 1 ug RNA with random hexamers. TCRdb re-called the immunoSEQ multiplex PCR reads with MiXCR, one entry per CDR3 protein. The table records about 180,000 distinct CDR3 sequences, 95% of them present only once. The sequenced sample consisted of CD4+ T cells from PBMCs. The J gene is TRBJ2-7, the V gene TRBV3-1, with 10 positions matching TRBD1. This TCR was sampled from a human donor with multiple sclerosis. CDR3 DNA sequence: TGTGCCAGCAGCCAATCGGACAGGGGGAGCTCCTACGAGCAGTACTTC. It codes for CASSQSDRGSSYEQYF.